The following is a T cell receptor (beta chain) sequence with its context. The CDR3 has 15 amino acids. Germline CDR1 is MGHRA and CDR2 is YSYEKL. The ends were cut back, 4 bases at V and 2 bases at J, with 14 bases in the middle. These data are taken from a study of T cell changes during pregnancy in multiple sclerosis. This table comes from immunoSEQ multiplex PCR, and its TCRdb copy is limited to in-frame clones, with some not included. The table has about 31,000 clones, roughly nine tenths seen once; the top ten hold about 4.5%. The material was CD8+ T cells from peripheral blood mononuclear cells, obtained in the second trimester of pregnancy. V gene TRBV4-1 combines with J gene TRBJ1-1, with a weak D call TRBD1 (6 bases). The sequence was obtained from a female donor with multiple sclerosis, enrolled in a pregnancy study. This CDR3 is CASSPQSDSNTEAFF. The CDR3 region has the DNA TGCGCCAGCAGCCCCCAATCGGACAGTAACACTGAAGCTTTCTTT.